This TCR beta chain was captured by sequencing in a study of blood T cell repertoires in COVID-19. Study overall: Researchers got acute and convalescent COVID-19 samples from the United States, Italy and Spain. The analysed material was cDNA or gDNA that came from T cells, B-cell-depleted T cells, or PBMCs.

The CDR3 has 15 residues. Trimming removed 6 bases at V and 4 bases at J, with 16 bases between. The germline V gene has CDR1 MNHEY and CDR2 SVGAGI. The protocol was immunoSEQ multiplex PCR, while the TCRdb copy is restricted to in-frame clones and leaves out a portion. The sample gives 390,000 or so clones, less than 90% of which show up once; about 4.8% is in the top ten. Individuals drawn from under 30 US areas were about 18 to 95 years old. The TCR was taken from a woman aged 45-59 years who had recovered from COVID-19. This chain connects TRBV6-5 to TRBJ1-5; TRBD1 might be the D (6 bases). Material: PBMCs or T cells enriched from blood (not recorded which). The CDR3 loop is CASRGTTGRNQPQHF. The CDR3 nucleotides read TGTGCCAGCAGGGGGACAACCGGGCGGAATCAGCCCCAGCATTTT.